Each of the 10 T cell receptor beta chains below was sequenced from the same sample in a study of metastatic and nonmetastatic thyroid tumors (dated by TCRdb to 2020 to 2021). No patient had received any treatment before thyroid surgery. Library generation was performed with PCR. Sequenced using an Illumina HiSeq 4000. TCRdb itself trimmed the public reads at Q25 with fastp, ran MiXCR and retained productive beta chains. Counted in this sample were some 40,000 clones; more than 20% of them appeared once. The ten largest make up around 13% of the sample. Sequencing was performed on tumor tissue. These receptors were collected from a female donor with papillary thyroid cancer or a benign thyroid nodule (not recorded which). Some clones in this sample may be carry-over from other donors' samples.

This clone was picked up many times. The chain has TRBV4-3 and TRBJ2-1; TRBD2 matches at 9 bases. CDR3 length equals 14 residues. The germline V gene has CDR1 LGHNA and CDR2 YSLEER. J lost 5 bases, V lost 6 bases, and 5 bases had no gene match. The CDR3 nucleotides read TGCGCCAGCAGTCTTGCGGGGGGGAACAATGAGCAGTTCTTC. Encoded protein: CASSLAGGNNEQFF.

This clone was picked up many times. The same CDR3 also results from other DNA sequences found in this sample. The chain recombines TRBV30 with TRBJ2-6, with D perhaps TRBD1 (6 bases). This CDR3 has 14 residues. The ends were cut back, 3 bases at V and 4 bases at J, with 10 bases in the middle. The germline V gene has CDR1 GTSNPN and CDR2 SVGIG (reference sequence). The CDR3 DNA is TGTGCCTGGAGCTCAGGGGCCGGGGCCAACGTCCTGACTTTC. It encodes CAWSSGAGANVLTF.

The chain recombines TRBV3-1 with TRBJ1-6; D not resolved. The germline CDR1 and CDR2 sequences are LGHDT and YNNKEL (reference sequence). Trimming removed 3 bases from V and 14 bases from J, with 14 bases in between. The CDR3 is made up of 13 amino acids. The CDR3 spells CASSHRQPATLHF. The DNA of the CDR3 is TGTGCCAGCAGCCATCGGCAACCCGCGACCCTCCACTTT.

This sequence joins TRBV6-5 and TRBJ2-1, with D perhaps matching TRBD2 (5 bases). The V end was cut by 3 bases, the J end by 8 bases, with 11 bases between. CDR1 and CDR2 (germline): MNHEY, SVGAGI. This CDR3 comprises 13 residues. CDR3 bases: TGTGCCAGCAGTTATGGTGGGGAGCATGAGCAGTTCTTC. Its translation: CASSYGGEHEQFF.

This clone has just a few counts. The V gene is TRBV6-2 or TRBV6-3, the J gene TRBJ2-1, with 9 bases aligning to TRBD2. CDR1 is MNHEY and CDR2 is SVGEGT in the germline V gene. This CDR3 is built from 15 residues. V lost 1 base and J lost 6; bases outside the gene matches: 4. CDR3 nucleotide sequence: TGTGCCAGCAGTTACTTGCGGGAGGGCCTCAATGAGCAGTTCTTC. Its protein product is CASSYLREGLNEQFF.

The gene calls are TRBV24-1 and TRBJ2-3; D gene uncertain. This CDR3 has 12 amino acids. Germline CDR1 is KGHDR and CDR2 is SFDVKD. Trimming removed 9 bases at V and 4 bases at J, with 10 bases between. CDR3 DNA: TGTGCCACCTCGTTAGGATCAGATACGCAGTATTTT. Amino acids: CATSLGSDTQYF.

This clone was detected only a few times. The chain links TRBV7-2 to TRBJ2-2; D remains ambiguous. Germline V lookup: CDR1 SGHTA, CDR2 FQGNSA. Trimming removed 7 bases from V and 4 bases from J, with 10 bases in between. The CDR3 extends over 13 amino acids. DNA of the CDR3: TGTGCCAGCACCCCTGATGGCACCGGGGAGCTGTTTTTT. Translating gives CASTPDGTGELFF.

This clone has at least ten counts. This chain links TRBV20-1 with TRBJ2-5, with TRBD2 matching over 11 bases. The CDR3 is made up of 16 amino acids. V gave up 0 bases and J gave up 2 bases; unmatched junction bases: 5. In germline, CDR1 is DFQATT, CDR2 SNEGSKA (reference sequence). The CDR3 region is CSAREVLAGEQETQYF. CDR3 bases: TGCAGTGCTAGAGAGGTACTAGCGGGGGAGCAAGAGACCCAGTACTTC.

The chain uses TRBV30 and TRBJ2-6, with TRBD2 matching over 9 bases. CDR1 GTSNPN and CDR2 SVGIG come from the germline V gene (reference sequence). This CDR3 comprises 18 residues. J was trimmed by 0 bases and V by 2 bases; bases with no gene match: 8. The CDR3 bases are TGTGCCTGGAGTTTCCTGGTACTAGCGGGCTCTGGGGCCAACGTCCTGACTTTC. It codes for CAWSFLVLAGSGANVLTF. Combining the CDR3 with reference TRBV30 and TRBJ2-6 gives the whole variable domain SQTIHQWPATLVQPVGSPLSLECTVEGTSNPNLYWYRQAAGRGLQLLFYSVGIGQISSEVPQNLSASRPQDRQFILSSKKLLLSDSGFYLCAWSFLVLAGSGANVLTFGAGSRLTVL.

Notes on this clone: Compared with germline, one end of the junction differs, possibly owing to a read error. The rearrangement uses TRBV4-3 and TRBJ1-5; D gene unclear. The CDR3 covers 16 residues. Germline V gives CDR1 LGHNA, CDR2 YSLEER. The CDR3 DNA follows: TGCGCCGGCAGCCAAGACCGTGCACGCCGCGGGGAGCCCCAGCATTTT. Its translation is CAGSQDRARRGEPQHF.